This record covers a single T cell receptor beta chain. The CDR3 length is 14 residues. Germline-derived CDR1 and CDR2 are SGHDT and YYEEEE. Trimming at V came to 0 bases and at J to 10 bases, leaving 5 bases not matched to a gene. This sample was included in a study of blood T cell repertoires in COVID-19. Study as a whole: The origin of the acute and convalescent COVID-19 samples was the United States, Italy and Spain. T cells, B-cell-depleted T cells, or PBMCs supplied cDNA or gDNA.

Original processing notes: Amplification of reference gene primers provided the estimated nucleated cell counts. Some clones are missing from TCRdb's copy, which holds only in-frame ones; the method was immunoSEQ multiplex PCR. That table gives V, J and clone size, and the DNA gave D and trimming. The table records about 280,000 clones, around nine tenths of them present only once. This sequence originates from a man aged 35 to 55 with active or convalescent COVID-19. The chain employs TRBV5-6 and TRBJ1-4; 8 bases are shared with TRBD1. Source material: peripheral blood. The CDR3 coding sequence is TGTGCCAGCAGCTTGGGGACAGGGTCTGGAAAACTGTTTTTT. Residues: CASSLGTGSGKLFF.